Below are 30 T cell receptor beta chains sequenced from a single sample in a study of OX40 agonist ivuxolimab in advanced cancers. Data came from immunoSEQ multiplex PCR; TCRdb stores just in-frame clones and leaves some out. The data contain approximately 49,000 clones, 70% to 90% of them singletons. The sequences come from CD4+ or CD8+ T cells sorted from blood, collected in a trial of the OX40 agonist ivuxolimab. These TCRs come from an adult with an advanced solid tumor such as melanoma, head and neck, liver or kidney cancer.

This clone was detected once. The V call is TRBV5-4, the J call TRBJ2-2; TRBD1 agrees at 9 bases. V lost 5 bases to trimming and J lost 6 bases; unmatched junction nucleotides: 5. Germline V gene data show CDR1 as SGHNT and CDR2 as YYREEE (reference sequence). The length of the CDR3 is 14 residues. The CDR3 DNA reads TGTGCCAGCAGACGGGACAGGGTACCCGGGGAGCTGTTTTTT. This codes for CASRRDRVPGELFF.

The chain uses TRBV5-4 and TRBJ2-5, with 11 bases matching TRBD1. With 3 bases clipped from V and 4 bases from J, the junction kept 5 bases outside the gene matches. The CDR3 is made up of 15 amino acids. The V gene's germline CDR1 is SGHNT and CDR2 YYREEE (reference sequence). The CDR3 bases are TGTGCCAGCAGCTGGACAGGGGGCGGTCTAGAGACCCAGTACTTC. Amino acids: CASSWTGGGLETQYF.

The chain links TRBV14 to TRBJ2-5; 9 bases align to TRBD1. Germline V lookup: CDR1 SGHDN, CDR2 FVKESK. Trimming took 4 bases from V and 3 from J; bases not matched to a gene: 3. This CDR3 region has 14 residues. This chain's CDR3 is CASSRGTGKETQYF. CDR3 coding DNA: TGTGCCAGCAGCCGTGGGACAGGGAAAGAGACCCAGTACTTC.

J is TRBJ2-2 and V is TRBV10-2; TRBD2 aligns across 13 bases. V trimming: 6 bases; J trimming: 7 bases; junction bases outside the gene matches: 5. Germline V gene lookup returns CDR1 WSHSY and CDR2 SAAADI. There are 15 residues in the CDR3. This CDR3 reads CASRKGLAGDGELFF. In DNA form, the CDR3 reads TGCGCCAGCAGAAAAGGACTAGCGGGAGACGGGGAGCTGTTTTTT.

The V gene is TRBV5-4, the J gene TRBJ1-2, with 7 bases aligning to TRBD1. CDR1 is SGHNT, CDR2 YYREEE, per germline (reference sequence). The CDR3 sequence is 13 residues long. J lost 8 bases, V lost 4 bases, and 8 bases had no gene match. The CDR3 sequence is CASSVRQGGGYTF. The DNA for the CDR3 is TGTGCCAGCAGCGTGAGACAGGGAGGAGGCTACACCTTC.

The rearrangement links TRBV7-3 to TRBJ1-2; D may be TRBD1 (5 bases). Germline assignment: CDR1 SGHTA and CDR2 FQGTGA. Trimming removed 1 base at V and 1 base at J, with 10 bases between. This CDR3 is 15 amino acids long. CDR3 protein: CASSLRGDFNYGYTF. CDR3 nucleotide sequence: TGTGCCAGCAGCTTAAGAGGGGATTTTAACTATGGCTACACCTTC.

This clone was seen only once. V is TRBV9 and J is TRBJ2-2; 7 bases are a match to TRBD2. V lost 4 bases and J lost 6; bases outside the gene matches: 12. The germline V gene encodes CDR1 SGDLS and CDR2 YYNGEE. The CDR3 has 16 amino acids. The CDR3 loop reads CASSPIRGVGAGELFF. The CDR3 DNA sequence: TGTGCCAGCAGCCCCATCCGGGGGGTAGGGGCCGGGGAGCTGTTTTTT.

The V and J genes are TRBV6-6 and TRBJ1-6; D perhaps matches TRBD1 (5 bases). The CDR3 runs to 12 residues. Germline values: CDR1 MNHNY, CDR2 SVGAGI (reference sequence). Trimming shortened V by 6 bases and J by 13 bases, and 13 bases separated the two germline ends. The CDR3 here is CASSTDGDPLHF. The CDR3 bases are TGTGCCAGCAGCACCGACGGGGACCCCCTCCACTTT.

The chain couples TRBV11-3 to TRBJ2-1; TRBD1 agrees at 7 bases. Losses at the gene ends were 5 bases for V and 5 bases for J; bases not matched to a gene: 6. The CDR3 sequence is 14 residues long. Per the germline V gene, CDR1 is SGHNT and CDR2 is YENEEA. In DNA, the CDR3 is TGTGCCAGCAGCGAGGGGGCTCCACACAATGAGCAGTTCTTC. Its translation: CASSEGAPHNEQFF.

V and J are TRBV29-1 and TRBJ1-1; D gene unclear. The V end lost 2 bases, the J end lost 0 bases, and 7 bases lay between the germline ends. CDR3 length: 13 amino acids. Germline lookup yields CDR1 SQVTM and CDR2 ANQGSEA. CDR3 DNA: TGCAGCGTTGAACAGGAGATGAACACTGAAGCTTTCTTT. Its protein is CSVEQEMNTEAFF.

The CDR3 DNA reads as TGCGCCAGCATTCTGAACACTGAAGCTTTCTTT. Encoded protein: CASILNTEAFF. The genes are TRBV5-1 and TRBJ1-1; D uncertain. From germline, CDR1 is SGHRS and CDR2 YFSETQ. The V end lost 6 bases, the J end lost 0 bases, and 3 bases lay between the germline ends. This CDR3 spans 11 amino acids. Full variable domain (remainder filled in from reference TRBV5-1 and TRBJ1-1): KAGVTQTPRYLIKTRGQQVTLSCSPISGHRSVSWYQQTPGQGLQFLFEYFSETQRNKGNFPGRFSGRQFSNSRSEMNVSTLELGDSALYLCASILNTEAFFGQGTRLTVV.

On this clone itself: A read error may account for a junction end that differs from germline. The CDR3 is CASSLTGDADTQYF. The CDR3 region has the DNA TGTGCTAGCAGCTTAACGGGAGACGCAGATACGCAGTATTTT. This rearrangement joins TRBV7-7 to TRBJ2-3, with D possibly TRBD2 on 6 matching bases. CDR1 SSHAT and CDR2 FNYEAQ come from the germline V gene (reference sequence). The CDR3 loop spans 14 amino acids.

This clone was seen once. This chain joins TRBV5-4 and TRBJ2-1, with TRBD2 matching 7 bases. Germline CDR1 reads SGHNT; CDR2 reads YYREEE (reference sequence). This CDR3 has 16 residues. Trimming at V came to 4 bases and at J to 3 bases, leaving 10 bases not matched to a gene. Here the CDR3 reads CASSLDPTSDYNEQFF. The CDR3 coding sequence is TGTGCCAGCAGCCTAGACCCTACTAGCGACTACAATGAGCAGTTCTTC. Variable domain in full (rest from reference TRBV5-4 and TRBJ2-1): ETGVTQSPTHLIKTRGQQVTLRCSSQSGHNTVSWYQQALGQGPQFIFQYYREEENGRGNFPPRFSGLQFPNYSSELNVNALELDDSALYLCASSLDPTSDYNEQFFGPGTRLTVL.

The chain's CDR3 is CASSLSNEQFF. Written as DNA, the CDR3 is TGTGCCAGCAGCTTAAGCAATGAGCAGTTCTTC. The chain has TRBV7-2 and TRBJ2-1; D remains unclear. The V end was cut by 2 bases, the J end by 6 bases, with 2 bases between. CDR1 is SGHTA and CDR2 is FQGNSA in the germline V gene. CDR3 length: 11 amino acids.

This chain joins TRBV6-1 and TRBJ2-1; 8 bases agree with TRBD2. CDR1 MNHNS and CDR2 SASEGT come from the germline V gene. This CDR3 has 17 residues. V was pared by 3 bases and J by 4 bases, with 11 bases of the junction left unmatched. In nucleotides, the CDR3 is TGTGCCAGCAGTGACCTCGTAAAAGCGGGAGTGTACAATGAGCAGTTCTTC. Translated, it gives CASSDLVKAGVYNEQFF.

This clone was picked up one time. V usage is TRBV5-1 and J usage is TRBJ2-1; TRBD2 matches at 8 bases. Germline V gives CDR1 SGHRS, CDR2 YFSETQ. Losses at the gene ends were 5 bases for V and 4 bases for J; bases not matched to a gene: 2. This CDR3 has 13 amino acids. The CDR3 sequence: CASRTSGYNEQFF. CDR3 sequence (DNA): TGCGCCAGCAGAACTAGCGGATACAATGAGCAGTTCTTC.

The chain combines TRBV19 with TRBJ2-7, with D possibly TRBD2 on 5 matching bases. Germline V gives CDR1 LNHDA, CDR2 SQIVND (reference sequence). The CDR3 runs 13 residues. The V and J ends lost 3 bases and 5 bases respectively, with 11 bases between them. Written as DNA, the CDR3 is TGTGCCAGTAGTATGCGGGCCGGGGACGAGCAGTACTTC. It specifies CASSMRAGDEQYF.

The V and J genes are TRBV2 and TRBJ1-6; D is perhaps TRBD1 (5 bases). Germline V lookup: CDR1 SNHLY, CDR2 FYNNEI. V was shortened by 3 bases and J by 5 bases, with 14 bases between the two germline ends. CDR3 length: 16 residues. The CDR3 spells CASSEYATANNSPLHF. The DNA for the CDR3 is TGTGCCAGCAGTGAGTACGCGACAGCCAATAATTCACCCCTCCACTTT.

The V gene is TRBV7-2, the J gene TRBJ2-3; D uncertain. V was trimmed by 7 bases and J by 3 bases, leaving 11 bases between them. The V gene's germline CDR1 is SGHTA and CDR2 FQGNSA. The CDR3 loop spans 13 amino acids. The CDR3: CASKTALTDTQYF. CDR3 DNA: TGTGCCAGCAAAACGGCCTTAACAGATACGCAGTATTTT.

The V gene is TRBV10-3, the J gene TRBJ2-7; D is possibly TRBD1 (5 bases). This CDR3 has 16 residues. Germline V lookup: CDR1 ENHRY, CDR2 SYGVKD. Trimming stripped 3 bases from V and 6 bases from J, with 21 bases between. Here the CDR3 reads CAISDYAGQGKGEQYF. The CDR3 DNA reads TGTGCCATCAGTGACTACGCCGGGCAGGGTAAAGGCGAGCAGTACTTC.

The chain uses TRBV7-9 and TRBJ2-1; 16 bases line up with TRBD2. The V gene end was trimmed by 5 bases and the J gene end by 10 bases; junction bases not matched to a gene: 11. Germline CDR1 reads SEHNR; CDR2 reads FQNEAQ (reference sequence). CDR3 length: 17 residues. The CDR3 sequence is CASSDRGLAGGPAEQFF. CDR3 DNA: TGTGCCAGCAGCGACCGGGGACTAGCGGGAGGGCCTGCGGAGCAGTTCTTC.

This clone has only one observation. The chain couples TRBV13 to TRBJ1-1; 9 bases align to TRBD1. The CDR3 extends over 16 amino acids. Looked up from germline, CDR1 is PRHDT and CDR2 is FYEKMQ (reference sequence). V lost 0 bases, J lost 0 bases, and 2 bases stayed unmatched. Here the CDR3 reads CASSLGTGGMNTEAFF. The CDR3, as DNA: TGTGCCAGCAGCTTAGGGACAGGGGGGATGAACACTGAAGCTTTCTTT.

The V gene is TRBV28, the J gene TRBJ1-5, with TRBD1 matching 7 bases. This CDR3 comprises 16 residues. Trimming at V came to 6 bases and at J to 1 base, leaving 9 bases not matched to a gene. Germline values: CDR1 MDHEN, CDR2 SYDVKM. The CDR3 sequence: CASSNRGGKSNQPQHF. For the CDR3, the DNA is TGTGCCAGCAGCAACAGGGGCGGAAAAAGCAATCAGCCCCAGCATTTT.

The chain links TRBV27 to TRBJ2-7, with 11 bases that match TRBD2. The length of the CDR3 is 17 residues. V gave up 2 bases and J gave up 3 bases; unmatched junction bases: 9. Germline V gene sequence: CDR1 MNHEY, CDR2 SMNVEV (reference sequence). The CDR3 nucleotides read TGTGCCAGCAGTTTAGGGACGTTAGCGGGAGGGTTCTACGAGCAGTACTTC. It encodes CASSLGTLAGGFYEQYF.

V gene TRBV19 combines with J gene TRBJ2-7, with a possible D match to TRBD1 (6 bases). The CDR3 extends over 14 amino acids. Trimming cost V 4 bases and J 0 bases, with 10 bases left between them. CDR1 is LNHDA and CDR2 is SQIVND in the germline V gene (reference sequence). CDR3 nucleotides: TGTGCCAGTAGTACCCGGGACACCTCCTACGAGCAGTACTTC. Protein: CASSTRDTSYEQYF.

This clone was recorded a few times. The chain couples TRBV5-1 to TRBJ2-2; 7 nucleotides match TRBD1. J gave up 6 bases and V 4 bases, and 6 bases lay outside the gene matches. The CDR3 consists of 14 residues. Germline V gives CDR1 SGHRS, CDR2 YFSETQ. In DNA form, the CDR3 reads TGCGCCAGCAGCCTGGGACAGTCTGCCGGGGAGCTGTTTTTT. Its protein is CASSLGQSAGELFF.

This clone was observed once. The CDR3 DNA follows: TGTGCCAGCAGTTCAGGGTTTCTGAGCAATCAGCCCCAGCATTTT. Translating it yields CASSSGFLSNQPQHF. The chain links TRBV2 to TRBJ1-5, with a tentative D call TRBD1 (5 bases). The CDR3 runs 15 residues. CDR1 and CDR2 from the germline V gene are SNHLY and FYNNEI. With 5 bases removed from V and 1 base from J, the gap between germline ends came to 12 bases.

The rearrangement uses TRBV29-1 and TRBJ1-1; TRBD1 might be the D (5 bases). V was shortened by 5 bases and J by 0 bases, with 7 bases between the two germline ends. The CDR3 is made up of 12 amino acids. Germline assignment: CDR1 SQVTM and CDR2 ANQGSEA. The DNA of the CDR3 is TGCAGCGTTTCAGGGATGAACACTGAAGCTTTCTTT. Its translation is CSVSGMNTEAFF.

The chain links TRBV7-3 to TRBJ2-5, with a weak D call TRBD1 (6 bases). The CDR3 is 13 amino acids. Germline CDR1 is SGHTA and CDR2 is FQGTGA. Trimming stripped 5 bases from V and 3 bases from J, with 10 bases between. In nucleotides, the CDR3 is TGTGCCAGCAGCCAAGGACAGAAAGAGACCCAGTACTTC. It translates to CASSQGQKETQYF.

Worth noting for this clone: Compared with germline, one end of the junction differs, possibly owing to a read error. The chain carries TRBV19 and TRBJ1-2; TRBD1 matches at 7 bases. Germline CDR1 and CDR2: LNHDA and SQIVND (reference sequence). The CDR3 contains 11 residues. This CDR3 reads CASSFGQESEF. In nucleotides, the CDR3 is TGTGCCAGTAGTTTCGGACAGGAGAGTGAATTC.